This TCR beta chain was identified in a study of cytomegalovirus exposure and HLA in healthy donors (dated 2017 in TCRdb). Concerning the study at large: An earlier analysis of several hundred of the donors reported 250 to 350 Gb of sequence data and around 110 million unique TCR beta sequences from about 180 million T cells. An early release that covered some 640 HLA-typed donors contained around 300 gigabases of sequencing data and some 87 million unique TCR sequences. The genetic ancestry cluster associated with self-reported Caucasian donors included about four fifths of the 350 to 500 genotyped donors. The study aimed to test whether signatures of past pathogen exposure could be identified by cataloging public T cell receptors. The study used immunosequencing to profile the T cell repertoires of hundreds of subjects and linked those repertoires to cytomegalovirus serostatus. Besides the first cohort of roughly 660 subjects, a separate validation cohort made up of 120 or so different subjects was used. High-throughput TCR immunosequencing, statistical association of individual TCRs with disease status, and machine learning were combined to predict cytomegalovirus infection status. In a later analysis, previously published TCR beta repertoires from more than 500 donors were re-analyzed and high-resolution HLA genotyping was added so that TCR occurrence patterns could be studied. Rather than using new phenotypic data, the later analysis identified candidate immune exposures from TCR beta sequences and from how often those sequences occurred across donors. In an earlier analysis of roughly 580 of the donors, high-throughput TCR beta sequencing was used to judge whether each TCR beta V gene segment behaved as functional or pseudogenic. Donor age, sex, ethnicity and CMV serostatus were collected together with the repertoire data. In a later genetic analysis, genome-wide SNP genotypes for about three fifths of the roughly 670 donors were used, and that subset was treated as a discovery cohort. All discovery cohort repertoires had been generated on a single sequencing platform. HLA typing included class I and class II loci at four-digit resolution. The number of donors typed differed by locus, with roughly 620-630 for A, B, C, DRB1 and DQB1, around 500 for DQA1, over 600 for DPA1, and some 470 for DPB1. Because of strong linkage in the cohort, roughly five DR-DQ haplotypes were treated as single units for association and clustering. On average, around 230,000 unique TCR beta nucleotide sequences were sequenced per donor among more than 350 genotyped donors of the cohort, with about 19% of those sequences being non-productive.

CDR1 and CDR2 are read off the germline V gene (reference sequence) as SGHNT and YYREEE. A distance of 5 bases separates the germline ends of V and J, which lose 4 bases and 4 bases respectively. The cysteine opens and the phenylalanine closes a CDR3 of 11 amino acids. Only CDR3 DNA is held: 33 bases, read in frame from base 1. What the authors observed across the whole study: According to a later analysis, most CMV-associated TCR beta chains appeared to be HLA-restricted, and the HLA associations seemed to be driven largely by CMV exposure. Because HLA typing was unavailable for some donors at each locus, only the typed subset was used in association tests. Because counts were too low, more than 15 rarely observed V segments, including chromosome 9 orphons, were excluded from the earlier analysis of several hundred of the donors. An association between a missense DCLRE1C variant and V-gene and J-gene trimming of TCR beta chains was found in a later genetic analysis and replicated in an independent cohort. The classifier was reported to diagnose cytomegalovirus status with high specificity and sensitivity in both the original and validation cohorts. Sequencing depth was assumed to be roughly uniform across donors in the presence/absence analyses, though that assumption may not hold. According to a later analysis, parvovirus B19, influenza, CMV and Epstein-Barr virus appeared linked to several top co-occurrence clusters. According to a later genetic analysis, donors in an Asian-associated ancestry cluster had fewer N-insertions in productive TCRs than the approximately 700-donor mean. Immune exposure information for the cohort was limited to CMV serostatus. A further reported finding was that TCR beta sequences accurately predicted the HLA-A and HLA-B alleles for most subjects in the first cohort. Three of the identified cytomegalovirus-associated TCR beta chains were confirmed in vitro to be specific for cytomegalovirus antigens. In a later analysis, the rate of TCR association differed among HLA loci, with DRB1 alleles having the most associated TCRs and HLA-C alleles having the fewest. In a later analysis, HLA-associated TCR beta chains showed more clonal expansion and lower generation probabilities than non-associated chains that were equally common. Correlated functional status among segregating V segments might be attributable to linkage disequilibrium, but an unknown experimental factor could not be ruled out. In an earlier analysis of 500 to 650 of the donors, most TCR beta V segments appeared in productive rearrangements about 90% or about 30% of the time, broadly matching IMGT annotations. Assigning TCR associations to individual alleles was difficult when HLA alleles, especially DR and DQ, strongly co-occurred. The authors suggested that the approach could potentially be generalized to other disease states and immunological phenotypes. In the study, 150 to 200 TCR beta chains were listed as associated with cytomegalovirus. Most TCR sequences were seen in very few donors, while some public TCRs were found in many individuals. Specific HLA alleles were associated with roughly 17,000 TCR beta sequences at a false discovery rate of 0.05 in a later analysis. The sequencing pipeline was judged likely to have produced a cluster of highly shared sequence variants as a technical artifact. Some IMGT-functional V segments, including TRBV6-2 and TRBV6-3, could not be distinguished by the 87-base-pair reads and were therefore excluded. This cohort had only TCR beta chains sequenced, and the lack of alpha or paired-chain data limited which features could be detected.

With regard to this clone: It has no known antigen specificity. Base qualities are not at hand, and no much larger clone is one base apart.

The cohort was made up of roughly 670 healthy bone marrow donors. Cohort members were all nominally healthy when sampled, although unrecorded immune exposures were likely present. The donor tested CMV seropositive and was one of the 289 seropositive cohort members. A peripheral blood sample was provided by each donor, and peripheral blood mononuclear cells were used for TCR beta sequencing. The Qiagen DNeasy Blood Extraction Kit was used to extract genomic DNA from the blood cell samples. The method was the immunoSEQ multiplex PCR assay. For the multiplex PCR, a mixture combining 60 forward primers for TCR Vbeta segments and 13 reverse primers for TCR Jbeta segments was used. The CDR3 region of rearranged TCR beta genes was amplified from genomic DNA by a multiplex PCR assay. On the Illumina HiSeq System, the amplified TCR beta libraries were sequenced as 87-base-pair reads. On the authors' methods: In a later analysis, 70 million to 95 million unique TCR beta chains were counted across the roughly 610 repertoires, and around 10 million of these chains were shared by at least two donors. A nearest-neighbor algorithm error-corrected the raw reads and collapsed the reads into unique sequences, merging closely related sequences to remove PCR and sequencing errors. V, D and J gene segments were assigned by aligning CDR3 sequences to IMGT reference sequences. Each retained sequence needed at least a six-nucleotide match to both a V gene segment and a J gene segment. Rearrangements were classified as productive when the CDR3 lacked stop codons and remained in frame with V and J, and all other rearrangements were classified as non-productive. CDR3 was defined by IMGT convention, running from the second conserved V-encoded cysteine to the conserved J-encoded phenylalanine. Sequences without an unambiguous match to a single V gene segment were excluded from the earlier analysis of over 500 of the donors. An earlier analysis of some 500 of the donors classified V segments as functional when productive rearrangements were above 56.7% and as segregating when the standard deviation between donors was above 5%. A statistical classification framework was built for diagnosing cytomegalovirus status from the catalog of TCR beta chain sequences. In a later analysis, TCR nucleotide sequences were compared against IMGT/GENE-DB human TR gene sequences so that V and J genes could be assigned. In a later analysis, CDR3 sequences and most-parsimonious VDJ recombination scenarios were assigned using the TCRdist pipeline. In a later analysis, each TCR beta chain was defined by its CDR3 amino acid sequence together with its V-gene family, and reads without a unique V-gene family were excluded. A later analysis removed 550 to 650 highly shared, low-generation-probability nucleotide sequences to deal with suspected cross-contamination and a sequencing artifact. A later analysis calculated a clonal expansion index for each public chain from normalized within-repertoire ranks of inferred template counts. In a later analysis, generation probabilities were computed using a VDJ recombination model fitted to out-of-frame rearrangements, and the results were checked against IGoR. In a later analysis, TCR-TCR, TCR-HLA and TCR-CMV co-occurrence was scored with hypergeometric tests, and a repertoire-size bias correction was applied to TCR pairs. False discovery rates were estimated in a later analysis by permuting HLA or CMV assignments 20 times. In a later analysis, co-occurring TCRs were grouped using DBSCAN, with TCRdist sequence similarity added in when clustering inside HLA-allele-positive subsets. For co-occurrence clustering, repertoires with fewer than 30,000 or more than 120,000 public chains were excluded, along with a handful of repertoires with anomalous nucleotide sharing. What TCRdb holds here is the immuneACCESS table cut down to in-frame rearrangements. Part of the clones is not present; checked against another copy, under half of the missing clones reflect an unresolved V gene, and the others are unexplained. V and J calls and clone size are given by that table; D and trimming were obtained from the DNA. This sample has roughly 80,000 clones in its table, and 67% of those were observed once. The ten largest clones add up to about 6.9% of the sample.

The sequenced material came from PBMCs. The source of this sequence is a woman in her forties or fifties in good health and CMV-seropositive. The chain is made from TRBV5-4 and TRBJ2-5; the D gene cannot be named for sure. The nucleotide sequence is given as TGTGCCAGCAGCCCCGGAGAGACCCAGTACTTC. It codes for CASSPGETQYF.